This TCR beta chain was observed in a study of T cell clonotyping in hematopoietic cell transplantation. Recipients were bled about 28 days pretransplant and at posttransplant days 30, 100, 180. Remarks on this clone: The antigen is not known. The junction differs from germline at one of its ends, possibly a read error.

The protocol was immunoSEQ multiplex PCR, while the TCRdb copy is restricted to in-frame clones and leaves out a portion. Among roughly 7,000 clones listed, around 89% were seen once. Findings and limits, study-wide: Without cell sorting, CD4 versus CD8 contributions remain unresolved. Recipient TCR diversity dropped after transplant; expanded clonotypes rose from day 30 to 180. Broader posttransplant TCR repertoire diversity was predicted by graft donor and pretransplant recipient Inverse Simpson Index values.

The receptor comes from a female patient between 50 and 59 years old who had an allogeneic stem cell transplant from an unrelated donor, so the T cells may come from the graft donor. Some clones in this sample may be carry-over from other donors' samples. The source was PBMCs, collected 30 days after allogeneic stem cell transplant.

This chain's CDR3 is CASSEDAEDTDTQYF. CDR3 DNA sequence: TGCGCCAGCAGCGAAGATGCAGAGGACACAGATACGCAGTATTTT. The chain is built from TRBV4-3 and TRBJ2-3; D gene uncertain. Germline lookup yields CDR1 LGHNA and CDR2 YSLEER. This CDR3 has 15 residues.